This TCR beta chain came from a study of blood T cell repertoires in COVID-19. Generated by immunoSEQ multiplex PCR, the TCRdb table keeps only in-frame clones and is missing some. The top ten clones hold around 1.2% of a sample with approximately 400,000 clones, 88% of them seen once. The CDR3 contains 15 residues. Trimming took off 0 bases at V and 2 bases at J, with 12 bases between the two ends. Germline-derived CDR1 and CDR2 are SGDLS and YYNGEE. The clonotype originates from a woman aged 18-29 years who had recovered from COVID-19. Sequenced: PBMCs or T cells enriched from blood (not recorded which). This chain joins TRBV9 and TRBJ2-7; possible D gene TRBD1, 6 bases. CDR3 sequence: CASSVEGVATYEQYF. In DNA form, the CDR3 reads TGTGCCAGCAGCGTAGAGGGGGTGGCCACCTACGAGCAGTACTTC.